The 32 T cell receptor beta chains below come from one sample, sequenced in a study of Tregs in tolerant kidney transplant recipients. Assay: immunoSEQ multiplex PCR; the TCRdb copy retains only in-frame clones and omits some. This sample yields fewer than 95,000 clones, of which under 95% are seen a single time; roughly 1.7% belongs to the top ten. Related graft donors supplied nonmyeloablative bone marrow transplants, and mixed chimerism was transient. The sample consisted of CD4+ T cells from blood (PBMCs), taken 12 months after the transplant. The receptors here all came from a human patient who received a combined kidney and bone marrow transplant. Some T cells may have come from the graft donor.

This rearrangement joins TRBV12-5 to TRBJ2-5; D may be TRBD2 (6 bases). The CDR3 sequence is 14 residues long. Germline V gives CDR1 LGHNT, CDR2 FRNRAP. Trimming pared 6 bases from V and 3 bases from J, leaving 14 bases between. CDR3 sequence reads: CASGMGGGKETQYF. The CDR3 region has the DNA TGTGCTAGTGGAATGGGGGGTGGGAAAGAGACCCAGTACTTC.

CDR3 bases: TGTGCCAGCAGCTTCCCATCCGGGACAGGGTCCTACGAGCAGTACTTC. Translation gives CASSFPSGTGSYEQYF. J is TRBJ2-7 and V is TRBV7-2; 9 bases map to TRBD1. V was clipped by 3 bases and J by 1 base; unmatched bases: 7. This CDR3 comprises 16 residues. CDR1 and CDR2 (germline): SGHTA, FQGNSA.

For this clone: The same CDR3 arises from other DNA sequences in this sample as well. The chain recombines TRBV19 with TRBJ2-5; D is perhaps TRBD1 (6 bases). V was cut by 4 bases and J by 4 bases, with 10 bases left in between. Germline V gene data show CDR1 as LNHDA and CDR2 as SQIVND (reference sequence). This CDR3 spans 13 amino acids. The CDR3 DNA is TGTGCCAGTAGTAAAACAGGGAGAGAGACCCAGTACTTC. As protein: CASSKTGRETQYF. The variable domain in full, completed from reference TRBV19 and TRBJ2-5, reads DGGITQSPKYLFRKEGQNVTLSCEQNLNHDAMYWYRQDPGQGLRLIYYSQIVNDFQKGDIAEGYSVSREKKESFPLTVTSAQKNPTAFYLCASSKTGRETQYFGPGTRLLVL.

This chain links TRBV5-4 with TRBJ2-7; D perhaps matches TRBD2 (6 bases). The V end was cut by 5 bases, the J end by 0 bases, with 18 bases between. CDR1 is SGHNT and CDR2 is YYREEE in the germline V gene (reference sequence). CDR3 length equals 16 residues. CDR3: CASRLTLAGSSYEQYF. The CDR3 DNA reads as TGTGCCAGCAGGTTGACCCTTGCGGGGAGCTCCTACGAGCAGTACTTC.

The rearrangement links TRBV20-1 to TRBJ2-7, with D unresolved. The CDR3 is made up of 11 amino acids. From germline, CDR1 is DFQATT and CDR2 SNEGSKA (reference sequence). Trimming removed 4 bases at V and 3 bases at J, with 7 bases between. CDR3 DNA sequence: TGCAGTGCTATACTGAACTACGAGCAGTACTTC. As protein: CSAILNYEQYF.

This clone occurred once. The chain recombines TRBV12-5 with TRBJ2-1; 10 nucleotides align to TRBD2. Germline CDR1 and CDR2: LGHNT and FRNRAP. The junction had 7 bases not matched to a gene; V was cut back by 2 bases and J by 6 bases. This CDR3 is built from 16 residues. In DNA form, the CDR3 reads TGTGCTAGTGGTTTGTCCAGCGGGAGGGCCTTCAATGAGCAGTTCTTC. Translated: CASGLSSGRAFNEQFF. Filled out from reference TRBV12-5 and TRBJ2-1, the complete variable domain reads DARVTQTPRHKVTEMGQEVTMRCQPILGHNTVFWYRQTMMQGLELLAYFRNRAPLDDSGMPKDRFSAEMPDATLATLKIQPSEPRDSAVYFCASGLSSGRAFNEQFFGPGTRLTVL.

V gene TRBV6-5 combines with J gene TRBJ2-7, with D tentatively TRBD2 (6 bases). Germline CDR1 and CDR2: MNHEY and SVGAGI. The length of the CDR3 is 13 residues. The germline V and J ends were trimmed by 1 base and 5 bases, with 9 bases remaining between them. CDR3 sequence reads: CASSYLGEDEQYF. For the CDR3, the DNA is TGTGCCAGCAGTTACTTAGGGGAGGACGAGCAGTACTTC.

The chain is built from TRBV4-2 and TRBJ2-7; TRBD2 aligns across 9 bases. Trimming at V came to 1 base and at J to 2 bases, leaving 3 bases not matched to a gene. CDR3 length equals 15 residues. CDR1 is LGHNA, CDR2 YNFKEQ, per germline. This chain's CDR3 is CASSQGLAVPYEQYF. DNA for the CDR3: TGTGCCAGCAGCCAAGGACTAGCGGTCCCCTACGAGCAGTACTTC.

The chain is built from TRBV30 and TRBJ1-3, with D perhaps TRBD1 (5 bases). The CDR3 contains 16 residues. V was trimmed by 1 base and J by 9 bases, leaving 22 bases between them. Germline loops: CDR1 GTSNPN, CDR2 SVGIG (reference sequence). CDR3: CAWSALVGPAGGTIYF. The CDR3 DNA reads as TGTGCCTGGAGTGCCTTAGTGGGGCCCGCTGGCGGCACCATATATTTT.

The V gene is TRBV19, the J gene TRBJ2-6; TRBD1 matches at 7 bases. Germline trimming cut 5 bases from V and 0 bases from J; bases unmatched to any gene: 10. Per the germline V gene, CDR1 is LNHDA and CDR2 is SQIVND (reference sequence). The CDR3 contains 18 residues. CDR3: CASSSSDRDYSGANVLTF. The DNA for the CDR3 is TGTGCCAGTAGTTCCTCAGACAGGGATTACTCTGGGGCCAACGTCCTGACTTTC.

The chain carries TRBV5-1 and TRBJ2-7; perhaps TRBD1 as D (6 bases). CDR1 is SGHRS, CDR2 YFSETQ, per germline. The CDR3 sequence is 13 residues long. Trimming removed 7 bases from V and 6 bases from J, with 17 bases in between. The DNA for the CDR3 is TGCGCCAGCGCCGAGACAGCAGGGGTCGAGCAGTACTTC. Translation: CASAETAGVEQYF.

V usage is TRBV28 and J usage is TRBJ1-2, with 10 bases identical to TRBD1. The germline gives CDR1 MDHEN, CDR2 SYDVKM. The CDR3 consists of 17 residues. V lost 3 bases, J lost 4 bases, and 11 bases stayed unmatched. The CDR3 spells CASSFIKNRDRGYGYTF. The CDR3 region has the DNA TGTGCCAGCAGTTTTATTAAGAACCGGGACAGGGGCTATGGCTACACCTTC.

The chain carries TRBV7-2 and TRBJ1-2, with 9 bases fitting TRBD1. The CDR3 spans 15 residues. Germline trimming cut 5 bases from V and 9 bases from J; bases unmatched to any gene: 13. Germline assignment: CDR1 SGHTA and CDR2 FQGNSA. For the CDR3, the DNA is TGTGCCAGCAGCCTAGGGGGGACAGGGACTTTGAGCTACACCTTC. Amino acid sequence: CASSLGGTGTLSYTF.

This rearrangement joins TRBV14 to TRBJ2-1; possible D gene TRBD1, 7 bases. Germline CDR1 SGHDN, CDR2 FVKESK. The CDR3 spans 16 residues. Trimming removed 2 bases from V and 6 bases from J, with 17 bases in between. CDR3 region: CASSQLNRGLSNEQFF. The CDR3 nucleotides read TGTGCCAGCAGCCAACTCAACAGGGGACTCTCCAATGAGCAGTTCTTC.

This chain uses TRBV7-2 with TRBJ1-5; weak D call: TRBD1 (6 bases). The germline gives CDR1 SGHTA, CDR2 FQGNSA. The CDR3 extends over 15 amino acids. Trimming left V 4 bases short and J 0 bases short, with 10 bases between. The DNA of the CDR3 is TGTGCCAGCAGCTCGACAGGTCATAGCAATCAGCCCCAGCATTTT. Protein sequence: CASSSTGHSNQPQHF.

In this sample, this clone turned up once. The DNA of the CDR3 is TGTGCCAGCAGCGAGGGGGTGCTCATGAACACTGAAGCTTTCTTT. Translating gives CASSEGVLMNTEAFF. The chain couples TRBV11-3 to TRBJ1-1; the D gene is possibly TRBD1 (6 bases). Germline CDR1 is SGHNT and CDR2 is YENEEA. The CDR3 spans 15 residues. V lost 5 bases to trimming and J lost 0 bases, with 13 bases between them.

The V and J genes are TRBV12-5 and TRBJ1-1; 8 positions agree with TRBD1. This CDR3 contains 15 residues. The V gene end was trimmed by 6 bases and the J gene end by 5 bases; junction bases not matched to a gene: 11. Germline-derived CDR1 and CDR2 are LGHNT and FRNRAP. Here the CDR3 reads CASGYIRGRGTEAFF. The CDR3 DNA is TGTGCTAGTGGATACATCAGGGGGCGTGGGACTGAAGCTTTCTTT.

This clone was seen a handful of times. The chain combines TRBV7-2 with TRBJ1-2; 12 bases map to TRBD1. After removal of 1 base from V and 2 bases from J, the junction contained 2 bases not matched to a gene. The germline gives CDR1 SGHTA, CDR2 FQGNSA. There are 16 residues in the CDR3. As DNA, the CDR3 is TGTGCCAGCAGCTTAGGGGACAGGGGGCAAAACTATGGCTACACCTTC. This translates into CASSLGDRGQNYGYTF.

The chain has TRBV4-3 and TRBJ2-1, with 11 bases aligning to TRBD2. V gave up 4 bases and J gave up 6 bases; unmatched junction bases: 8. This CDR3 contains 16 residues. The germline V gene encodes CDR1 LGHNA and CDR2 YSLEER. In nucleotides, the CDR3 is TGCGCCAGCAGCCTCTTAGCGGGGGGGCTGGGCAATGAGCAGTTCTTC. Translation gives CASSLLAGGLGNEQFF.

This chain links TRBV4-1 with TRBJ1-4, with 10 bases that match TRBD1. Trimming removed 3 bases from V and 7 bases from J; junction bases left unmatched: 5. This CDR3 region has 15 residues. The germline CDR1 and CDR2 sequences are MGHRA and YSYEKL. The CDR3 nucleotides read TGCGCCAGCAGCCAGGGGACAGGGGTGGGTGAAAAACTGTTTTTT. This sequence encodes CASSQGTGVGEKLFF.

The chain links TRBV7-3 to TRBJ2-5; no clear D. Trimming removed 2 bases at V and 5 bases at J, with 12 bases between. CDR3 size: 14 residues. The germline gives CDR1 SGHTA, CDR2 FQGTGA. CDR3 sequence (DNA): TGTGCCAGCAGCTTATATGGGTCGCGGGAGACCCAGTACTTC. This encodes CASSLYGSRETQYF.

About this clone itself: The same CDR3 arises from other DNA sequences in this sample as well. The V call is TRBV4-2, the J call TRBJ1-6; no clear D gene. The CDR3 is made up of 15 amino acids. Germline CDR1 is LGHNA and CDR2 is YNFKEQ. V was trimmed by 6 bases and J by 0 bases, leaving 9 bases between them. The CDR3 reads CASSKESSYNSPLHF. As DNA, the CDR3 is TGTGCCAGCAGTAAAGAGAGCTCCTATAATTCACCCCTCCACTTT.

The chain links TRBV25-1 to TRBJ2-3; TRBD2 aligns across 8 bases. Germline CDR1 reads MGHDK; CDR2 reads SYGVNS. The V segment lost 1 base and the J segment 0 bases; nucleotides outside the gene matches: 9. The CDR3 covers 18 residues. CDR3 coding DNA: TGTGCCAGCAGTGAATGGATTAGCGGGGTAGCTAGCACAGATACGCAGTATTTT. This gives the protein CASSEWISGVASTDTQYF.

CDR3 in amino acids: CASSEALDWREEIEQFF. DNA of the CDR3: TGTGCCAGCAGTGAAGCGCTTGACTGGCGGGAGGAGATTGAGCAGTTCTTC. V gene TRBV2 combines with J gene TRBJ2-1, with TRBD2 matching over 8 bases. This CDR3 has 17 amino acids. CDR1 and CDR2 (germline): SNHLY, FYNNEI. Trimming took 0 bases from V and 9 from J; bases not matched to a gene: 13.

J is TRBJ2-7 and V is TRBV28, with D possibly TRBD2 on 5 matching bases. The CDR3 is 13 residues long. CDR1 is MDHEN, CDR2 SYDVKM, per germline. V was clipped by 8 bases and J by 3 bases, with 14 bases between them. CDR3 in amino acids: CASHRGPYYEQYF. CDR3 in DNA: TGTGCCAGCCACCGGGGTCCATACTACGAGCAGTACTTC.

The rearrangement links TRBV18 to TRBJ2-7; TRBD1 agrees at 11 bases. Germline CDR1 and CDR2: KGHSH and LQKENI. The CDR3 loop spans 14 amino acids. The V segment lost 4 bases and the J segment 5 bases; nucleotides outside the gene matches: 4. The CDR3 bases are TGTGCCAGCTCACTCCGGGACAGGGGGAACGAGCAGTACTTC. It encodes CASSLRDRGNEQYF.

The chain employs TRBV7-3 and TRBJ2-2, with TRBD2 matching 16 bases. Germline V gives CDR1 SGHTA, CDR2 FQGTGA. The V and J ends lost 5 bases and 6 bases, in that order; junction bases with no gene match: 3. The CDR3 spans 16 residues. The CDR3 region is CASSHGTSGGAGELFF. CDR3 nucleotide sequence: TGTGCCAGCAGCCACGGGACTAGCGGGGGGGCCGGGGAGCTGTTTTTT.

The chain couples TRBV4-3 to TRBJ1-2, with 7 bases lining up with TRBD1. Germline V lookup: CDR1 LGHNA, CDR2 YSLEER. V lost 0 bases to trimming and J lost 0 bases; unmatched junction nucleotides: 1. The CDR3 is 15 residues long. CDR3: CASSQDTGANYGYTF. CDR3 in DNA: TGCGCCAGCAGCCAAGATACAGGGGCTAACTATGGCTACACCTTC.

V and J are TRBV5-6 and TRBJ1-2; maybe TRBD1 (5 bases). Trimming left V 3 bases short and J 4 bases short, with 22 bases between. The length of the CDR3 is 17 residues. CDR1 SGHDT and CDR2 YYEEEE come from the germline V gene. The CDR3 spells CASSSLRVKGGVYGYTF. Here the CDR3 DNA reads TGTGCCAGCAGCTCTCTCAGGGTAAAGGGCGGCGTCTATGGCTACACCTTC.

This chain uses TRBV7-2 with TRBJ1-2; possibly TRBD1 for D (5 bases). CDR1 and CDR2 (germline): SGHTA, FQGNSA. V lost 5 bases and J lost 2, with 21 bases in between. The CDR3 runs to 17 residues. The CDR3 nucleotides are TGTGCCAGCAGCCGTAACCCCCTCCAGGGCTCGAACTATGGCTACACCTTC. Its translation: CASSRNPLQGSNYGYTF.

The J gene is TRBJ1-4, the V gene TRBV30; 9 bases are shared with TRBD1. Germline V lookup: CDR1 GTSNPN, CDR2 SVGIG (reference sequence). With V trimmed by 1 base and J by 5 bases, 2 bases remained unmatched. This CDR3 is built from 14 residues. DNA of the CDR3: TGTGCCTGGAGTGCGGGGACAGGGAATGAAAAACTGTTTTTT. It codes for CAWSAGTGNEKLFF.

This chain joins TRBV2 and TRBJ1-4, with D possibly being TRBD1 (6 bases). CDR1 and CDR2 from the germline V gene are SNHLY and FYNNEI. The V end was cut by 4 bases, the J end by 8 bases, with 14 bases between. The length of the CDR3 is 14 residues. Here the CDR3 reads CASSAQGTGEKLFF. The CDR3 DNA sequence: TGTGCCAGCAGTGCCCAGGGGACGGGCGAAAAACTGTTTTTT. Supplemented by reference TRBV2 and TRBJ1-4, the full variable domain reads EPEVTQTPSHQVTQMGQEVILRCVPISNHLYFYWYRQILGQKVEFLVSFYNNEISEKSEIFDDQFSVERPDGSNFTLKIRSTKLEDSAMYFCASSAQGTGEKLFFGSGTQLSVL.